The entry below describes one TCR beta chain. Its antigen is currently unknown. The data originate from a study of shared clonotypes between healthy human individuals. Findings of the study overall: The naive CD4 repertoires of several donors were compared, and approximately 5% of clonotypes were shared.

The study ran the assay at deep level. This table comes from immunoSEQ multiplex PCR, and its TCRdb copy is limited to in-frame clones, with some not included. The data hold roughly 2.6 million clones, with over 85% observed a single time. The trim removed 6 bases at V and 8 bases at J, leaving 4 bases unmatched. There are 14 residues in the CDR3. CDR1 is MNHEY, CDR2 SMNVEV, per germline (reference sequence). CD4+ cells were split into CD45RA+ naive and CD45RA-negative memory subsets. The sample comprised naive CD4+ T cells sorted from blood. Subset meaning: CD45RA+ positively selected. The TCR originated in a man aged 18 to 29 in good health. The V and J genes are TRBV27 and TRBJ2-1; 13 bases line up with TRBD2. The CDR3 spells CASRGLAGVYEQFF. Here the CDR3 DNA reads TGTGCCAGCAGAGGACTAGCGGGAGTCTATGAGCAGTTCTTC.